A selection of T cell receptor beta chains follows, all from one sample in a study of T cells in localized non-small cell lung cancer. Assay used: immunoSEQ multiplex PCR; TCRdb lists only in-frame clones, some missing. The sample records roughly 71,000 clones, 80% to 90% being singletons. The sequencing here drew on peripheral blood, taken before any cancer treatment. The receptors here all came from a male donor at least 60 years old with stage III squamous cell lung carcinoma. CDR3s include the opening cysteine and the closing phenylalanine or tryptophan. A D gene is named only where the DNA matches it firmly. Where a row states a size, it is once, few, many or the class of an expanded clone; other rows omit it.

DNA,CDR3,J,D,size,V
TGTGCCAGCAGTCATAGCGGGGGGGCCGGTGAGCAGTTCTTC,CASSHSGGAGEQFF,TRBJ2-1,TRBD2,.,TRBV6-5
TGTGCCAGCAGTTTATCTTCAATGACAGGGGGCTACACCTTC,CASSLSSMTGGYTF,TRBJ1-2,TRBD1,.,TRBV27
TGCGCCAGCAGTGAGCGGCTAGGGAGCACAGATACGCAGTATTTT,CASSERLGSTDTQYF,TRBJ2-3,.,.,TRBV10-1
TGTGCCAGCAGCGTATACGGGACAGGGAGAGGCTACACCTTC,CASSVYGTGRGYTF,TRBJ1-2,TRBD1,.,TRBV9
TGCGCCAGCAGCTCGTCGGGGACCCCAAACACCGGGGAGCTGTTTTTT,CASSSSGTPNTGELFF,TRBJ2-2,.,.,TRBV5-1
TGTGCCAGCACAAGACAATTCTCTGGAAACACCATATATTTT,CASTRQFSGNTIYF,TRBJ1-3,.,.,TRBV6-1
TGTGCCAGCAGTTTACCCCGACCCCGTCCTAACTATGGCTACACCTTC,CASSLPRPRPNYGYTF,TRBJ1-2,.,.,TRBV28
TGTGCCAGCTCACGAAACACTGAAGCTTTCTTT,CASSRNTEAFF,TRBJ1-1,.,.,TRBV18
TGTGCCAGTAGTCCCTCAGGGTCTCAGCCCCAGCATTTT,CASSPSGSQPQHF,TRBJ1-5,.,once,TRBV19
TGCGCCAGCAGCTTGGAGGCGGGCCGCACAGATACGCAGTATTTT,CASSLEAGRTDTQYF,TRBJ2-3,.,.,TRBV5-1
TGTGCTAGCAGCCCAGGAAGGGGAGAGACCCAGTACTTC,CASSPGRGETQYF,TRBJ2-5,.,.,TRBV7-7
TGTGCCAGCAGCTTACCCTACAATGAGCAGTTCTTC,CASSLPYNEQFF,TRBJ2-1,.,.,TRBV13
TGTGCCAGCAGCTTTCCTAGCGGGGAGACCCAGTACTTC,CASSFPSGETQYF,TRBJ2-5,TRBD2,.,TRBV5-6
TGTGCCTGGAGGAGACAGCTGAATTCACCCCTCCACTTT,CAWRRQLNSPLHF,TRBJ1-6,.,.,TRBV30
TGTGCCAGCAGTGAAAGATTCAGTGGGGGTCAGCCCCAGCATTTT,CASSERFSGGQPQHF,TRBJ1-5,.,.,TRBV6-1
TGCGCCAGCTGGGGCGGTATGAACACTGAAGCTTTCTTT,CASWGGMNTEAFF,TRBJ1-1,.,.,TRBV5-1
TGCGCCAGCAGCTCTTCCCAGGGTTCTAATGAAGCTTTCTTT,CASSSSQGSNEAFF,TRBJ1-1,.,.,TRBV5-1
TGTGCCAGCAGCTTGGGGCCCGGTGCAGCTTTCTTT,CASSLGPGAAFF,TRBJ1-1,.,.,TRBV5-5
TGCGCCAGCAGCTTGGACTACACAGATACGCAGTATTTT,CASSLDYTDTQYF,TRBJ2-3,.,.,TRBV5-1
TGTGCCAGCAGCTTAGTATCAGGGGGGTGGAACACCATATATTTT,CASSLVSGGWNTIYF,TRBJ1-3,TRBD1,once,TRBV7-2
TGTGCCAGCAGCTTACAAAGCGGGGGGTTATACAATGAGCAGTTCTTC,CASSLQSGGLYNEQFF,TRBJ2-1,TRBD2,.,TRBV7-2
TGTGCCAGCTCAGTGACAGGGCGAGACACTGAAGCTTTCTTT,CASSVTGRDTEAFF,TRBJ1-1,TRBD1,.,TRBV18
TGTGCCAGCAGCCATAGGACAGTAATCACCGGGGAGCTGTTTTTT,CASSHRTVITGELFF,TRBJ2-2,.,.,TRBV14
TGCGCCAGCAGCCAAGAGACAGGACAGCCTAATTCACCCCTCCACTTT,CASSQETGQPNSPLHF,TRBJ1-6,.,.,TRBV4-1
TGTGCCAGTAGTGGGGACAGGGCTAGTGGCTACACCTTC,CASSGDRASGYTF,TRBJ1-2,TRBD1,.,TRBV19
TGTGCCAGCAGCGTAGATACCGGGGGAATACCAGATACGCAGTATTTT,CASSVDTGGIPDTQYF,TRBJ2-3,.,.,TRBV9
TGTGCCACCAGCGCCCGGGACAGGGTGAATCAGCCCCAGCATTTT,CATSARDRVNQPQHF,TRBJ1-5,TRBD1,.,TRBV15
TGTGCCAGCAGTTTATCGACGGCGACCTCTAACTATGGCTACACCTTC,CASSLSTATSNYGYTF,TRBJ1-2,.,.,TRBV27
TGTGCCAGCAGCTTTCTACAGGGGCGCTCCTATAATTCACCCCTCCACTTT,CASSFLQGRSYNSPLHF,TRBJ1-6,TRBD1,.,TRBV5-4
TGTGCCAGCAGCTCGGACAGGGGGTGGACTGAAGCTTTCTTT,CASSSDRGWTEAFF,TRBJ1-1,TRBD1,few,TRBV5-6
TGCGCCAGCAGCTTGGGTAGCGGGGGGCCCCAAGAGACCCAGTACTTC,CASSLGSGGPQETQYF,TRBJ2-5,TRBD2,once,TRBV5-1
TGTGCCAGCAGCTTGCACAGAGGCAATTCACCCCTCCACTTT,CASSLHRGNSPLHF,TRBJ1-6,.,.,TRBV5-6
TGCGCCAGCAGCTTGTCCACGGTCGACTCTGGAAACACCATATATTTT,CASSLSTVDSGNTIYF,TRBJ1-3,.,.,TRBV5-1
TGCGCCAGCAGCGCGAGACCGGTCCCTGAAGCTTTCTTT,CASSARPVPEAFF,TRBJ1-1,.,.,TRBV5-1
TGTGCCAGCAGCTTAGCAGACAGGGGGCGAGGGGAGACCCAGTACTTC,CASSLADRGRGETQYF,TRBJ2-5,TRBD1,.,TRBV7-6
TGTGCCAGCAGCCAAGTTGTCCCGGTCGATTCACCCCTCCACTTT,CASSQVVPVDSPLHF,TRBJ1-6,.,.,TRBV4-2
TGTGCCAGCAGCAAAACTCGAAAGACAGGCCGGTTAGGGACTGGGGCCAACGTCCTGACTTTC,CASSKTRKTGRLGTGANVLTF,TRBJ2-6,.,.,TRBV21-1
TGTGCCAGCAGTTTGGTCCCCCCGGGACAGGCCTACGAGCAGTACTTC,CASSLVPPGQAYEQYF,TRBJ2-7,TRBD1,few,TRBV7-8
TGTGCCATCAGGGGACAGGGGACCGGGGAGCTGTTTTTT,CAIRGQGTGELFF,TRBJ2-2,TRBD1,.,TRBV10-3
TGTGCCAGCAGCTCCTTGGGGGGTTTACAAGAGACCCAGTACTTC,CASSSLGGLQETQYF,TRBJ2-5,.,.,TRBV7-2
TGTGCCAGCAGCTTGGGCGGGGGGGTAATGAATGAGCAGTTCTTC,CASSLGGGVMNEQFF,TRBJ2-1,TRBD2,.,TRBV5-4
TGCGCCAGCAGCTACCGGCAGCCACCTCACAATGAGCAGTTCTTC,CASSYRQPPHNEQFF,TRBJ2-1,.,.,TRBV5-1
TGTGCCAGCAGCCAATACAAGGGCCGAGCGGAGCTGTTTTTT,CASSQYKGRAELFF,TRBJ2-2,.,once,TRBV14
TGTGCCAGCAGCTCCCCGGGCGGGGGGTCCACAGATACGCAGTATTTT,CASSSPGGGSTDTQYF,TRBJ2-3,TRBD2,.,TRBV4-2
TGTGCCAGCAGTCCGACAGGGTCGAATAGCAATCAGCCCCAGCATTTT,CASSPTGSNSNQPQHF,TRBJ1-5,TRBD1,.,TRBV6-6